This TCR beta chain is from a study of T cells in Graves' hyperthyroidism and ophthalmopathy. Background on the study: Peripheral blood specimens were obtained at initial diagnosis, prior to any treatment. Findings of the study overall: Most thyroid clonotypes expanded above 0.001 appeared in blood too.

The CDR3 extends over 14 amino acids. Germline CDR1 SSHAT, CDR2 FNYEAQ (reference sequence). From RNA transcripts, TCR beta CDR3 regions were amplified. The TCR CDR3 first-round RT-PCR relied on the HTBI primer set. TCRdb reprocessed the multiplex PCR reads with MiXCR, giving one entry per CDR3 protein. The sample yields around 520,000 distinct CDR3 sequences, about an eighth seen once. With respect to this clonotype: What it binds is unknown. The junction differs from germline at one of its ends, possibly a read error.

The TCR was taken from a young woman with Graves' hyperthyroidism. The chain uses TRBV7-7 and TRBJ2-1; 9 bases are a match to TRBD2. The sequencing sample was made of blood. In DNA form, the CDR3 reads TGTGCTAGCAGCTTAGCGGGAGCGGCGAATGAGCAGTTCTTC. The encoded protein is CASSLAGAANEQFF.